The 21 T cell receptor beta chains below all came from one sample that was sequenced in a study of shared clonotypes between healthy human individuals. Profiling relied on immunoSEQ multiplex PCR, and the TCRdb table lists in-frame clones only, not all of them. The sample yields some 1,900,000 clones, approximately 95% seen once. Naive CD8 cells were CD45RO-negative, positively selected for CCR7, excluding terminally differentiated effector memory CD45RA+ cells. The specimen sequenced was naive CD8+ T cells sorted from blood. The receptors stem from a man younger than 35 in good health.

DNA of the CDR3: TGTGCCAGTATCCCGGGGGGAAGCTCCTACAATGAGCAGTTCTTC. This gives the protein CASIPGGSSYNEQFF. The chain carries TRBV19 and TRBJ2-1, with 7 nucleotides matching TRBD2. This CDR3 spans 15 amino acids. The ends lost 7 bases at V and 0 bases at J; junction bases unmatched: 6. Germline loops: CDR1 LNHDA, CDR2 SQIVND (reference sequence). The full variable domain, in which reference TRBV19 and TRBJ2-1 provide the parts outside the CDR3, is DGGITQSPKYLFRKEGQNVTLSCEQNLNHDAMYWYRQDPGQGLRLIYYSQIVNDFQKGDIAEGYSVSREKKESFPLTVTSAQKNPTAFYLCASIPGGSSYNEQFFGPGTRLTVL.

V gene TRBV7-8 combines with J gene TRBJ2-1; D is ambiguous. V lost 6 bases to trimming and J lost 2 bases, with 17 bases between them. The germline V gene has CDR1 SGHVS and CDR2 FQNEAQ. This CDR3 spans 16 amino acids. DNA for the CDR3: TGTGCCAGCAGTCGCCCTATACTGTCCCCCTACAATGAGCAGTTCTTC. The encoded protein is CASSRPILSPYNEQFF.

CDR3 nucleotides: TGTGCCAGCAGTCTAACAGGGGTGGTCGGCAATCAGCCCCAGCATTTT. Protein sequence: CASSLTGVVGNQPQHF. V is TRBV27 and J is TRBJ1-5, with 7 bases lining up with TRBD1. V was pared by 5 bases and J by 2 bases, with 9 bases of the junction left unmatched. Germline CDR1 MNHEY, CDR2 SMNVEV (reference sequence). The CDR3 extends over 16 amino acids.

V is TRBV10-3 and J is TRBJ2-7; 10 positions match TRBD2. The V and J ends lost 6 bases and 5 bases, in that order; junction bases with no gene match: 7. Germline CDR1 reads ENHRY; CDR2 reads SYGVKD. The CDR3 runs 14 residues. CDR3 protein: CAIREAGGMDEQYF. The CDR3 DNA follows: TGTGCCATCAGGGAAGCGGGAGGGATGGACGAGCAGTACTTC.

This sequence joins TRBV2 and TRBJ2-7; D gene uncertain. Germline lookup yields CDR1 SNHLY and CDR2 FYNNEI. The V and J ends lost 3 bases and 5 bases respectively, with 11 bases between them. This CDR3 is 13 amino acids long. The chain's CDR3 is CASSDYRVDEQYF. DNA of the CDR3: TGTGCCAGCAGTGATTATCGGGTGGACGAGCAGTACTTC.

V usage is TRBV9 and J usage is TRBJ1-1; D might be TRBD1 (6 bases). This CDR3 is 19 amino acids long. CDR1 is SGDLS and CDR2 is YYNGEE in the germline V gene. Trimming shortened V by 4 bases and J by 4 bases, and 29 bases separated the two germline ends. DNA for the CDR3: TGTGCCAGCAGCCCAGAGGGGGAGCCGGGGCGCCTCAGGGGCACTGAAGCTTTCTTT. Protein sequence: CASSPEGEPGRLRGTEAFF. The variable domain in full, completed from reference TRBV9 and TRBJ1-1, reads DSGVTQTPKHLITATGQRVTLRCSPRSGDLSVYWYQQSLDQGLQFLIQYYNGEERAKGNILERFSAQQFPDLHSELNLSSLELGDSALYFCASSPEGEPGRLRGTEAFFGQGTRLTVV.

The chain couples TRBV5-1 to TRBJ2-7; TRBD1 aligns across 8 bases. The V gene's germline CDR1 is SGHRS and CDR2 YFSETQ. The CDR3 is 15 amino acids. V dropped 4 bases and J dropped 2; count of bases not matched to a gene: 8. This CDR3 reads CASSPRDRQTYEQYF. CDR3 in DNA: TGCGCCAGCAGCCCCCGGGACAGGCAAACCTACGAGCAGTACTTC.

The CDR3: CASSFGAASRMEQYF. The CDR3 bases are TGTGCCAGCAGCTTCGGGGCAGCCAGTCGGATGGAGCAGTACTTC. The chain couples TRBV5-6 to TRBJ2-7, with D perhaps TRBD1 or TRBD2 (5 bases each). The V gene lost 2 bases and the J gene lost 7 bases, with 19 bases spanning the gap. The CDR3 is made up of 15 amino acids. The V gene's germline CDR1 is SGHDT and CDR2 YYEEEE.

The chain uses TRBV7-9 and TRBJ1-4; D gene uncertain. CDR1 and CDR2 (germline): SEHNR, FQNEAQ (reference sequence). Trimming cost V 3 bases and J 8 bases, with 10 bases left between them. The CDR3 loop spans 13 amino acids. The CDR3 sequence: CASSFFPEEKLFF. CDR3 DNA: TGTGCCAGCAGCTTCTTTCCGGAGGAAAAACTGTTTTTT.

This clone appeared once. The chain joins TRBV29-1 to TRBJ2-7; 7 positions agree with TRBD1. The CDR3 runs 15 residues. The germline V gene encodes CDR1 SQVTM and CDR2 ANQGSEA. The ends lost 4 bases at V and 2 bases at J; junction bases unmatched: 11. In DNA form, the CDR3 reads TGCAGCGTTGGAAAGACAGGGAGAGGCGCCTACGAGCAGTACTTC. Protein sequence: CSVGKTGRGAYEQYF.

The CDR3: CASSLDRGTDTQYF. In DNA, the CDR3 is TGTGCCAGCAGCTTAGACAGGGGGACAGATACGCAGTATTTT. The chain combines TRBV7-8 with TRBJ2-3; TRBD1 aligns across 8 bases. Looked up from germline, CDR1 is SGHVS and CDR2 is FQNEAQ. The ends lost 1 base at V and 3 bases at J; junction bases unmatched: 0. The CDR3 has 14 residues.

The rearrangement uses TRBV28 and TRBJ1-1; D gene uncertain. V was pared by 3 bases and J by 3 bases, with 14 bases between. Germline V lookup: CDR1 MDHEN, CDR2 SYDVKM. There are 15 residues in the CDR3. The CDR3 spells CASSFAWREDTEAFF. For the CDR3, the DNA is TGTGCCAGCAGTTTCGCATGGAGGGAGGACACTGAAGCTTTCTTT.

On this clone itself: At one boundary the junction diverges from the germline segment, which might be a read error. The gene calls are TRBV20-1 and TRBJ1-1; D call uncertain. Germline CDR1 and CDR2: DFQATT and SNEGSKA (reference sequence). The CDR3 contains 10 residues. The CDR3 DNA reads TGTTGGGGTGGTTCCACTGAAGCTTTCTTT. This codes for CWGGSTEAFF.

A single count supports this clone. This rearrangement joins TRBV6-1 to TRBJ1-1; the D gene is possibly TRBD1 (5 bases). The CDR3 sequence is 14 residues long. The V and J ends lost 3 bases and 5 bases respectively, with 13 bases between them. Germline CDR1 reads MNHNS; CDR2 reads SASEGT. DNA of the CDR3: TGTGCCAGCAGTGACCACCGGGGGGGGACTGAAGCTTTCTTT. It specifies CASSDHRGGTEAFF.

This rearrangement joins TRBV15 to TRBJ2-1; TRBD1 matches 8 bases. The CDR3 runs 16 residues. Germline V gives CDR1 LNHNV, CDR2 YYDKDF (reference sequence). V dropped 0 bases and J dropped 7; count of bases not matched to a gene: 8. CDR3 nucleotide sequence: TGTGCCACCAGCAGAGAGGTAACAGGGGGACATAATGAGCAGTTCTTC. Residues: CATSREVTGGHNEQFF.

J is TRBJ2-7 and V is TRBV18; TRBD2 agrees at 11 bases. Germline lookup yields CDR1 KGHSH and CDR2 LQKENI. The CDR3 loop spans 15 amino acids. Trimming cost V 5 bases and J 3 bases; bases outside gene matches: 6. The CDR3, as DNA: TGTGCCAGCTCAGATCTAGCGGGAGGCATCTACGAGCAGTACTTC. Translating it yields CASSDLAGGIYEQYF.

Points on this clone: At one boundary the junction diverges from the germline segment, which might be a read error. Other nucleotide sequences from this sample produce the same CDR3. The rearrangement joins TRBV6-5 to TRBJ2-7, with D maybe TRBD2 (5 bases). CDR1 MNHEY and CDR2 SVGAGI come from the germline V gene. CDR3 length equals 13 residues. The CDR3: CASGPARAYEQYF. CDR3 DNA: TGCGCCAGCGGTCCCGCGAGAGCCTACGAGCAGTACTTC.

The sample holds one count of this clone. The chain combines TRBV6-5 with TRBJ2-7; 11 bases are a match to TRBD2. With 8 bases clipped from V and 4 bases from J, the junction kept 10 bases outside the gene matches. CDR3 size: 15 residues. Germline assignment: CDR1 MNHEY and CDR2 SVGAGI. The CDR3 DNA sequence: TGTGCCAGCGAGCTTAGCGGGAGGGCTTGGTACGAGCAGTACTTC. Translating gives CASELSGRAWYEQYF.

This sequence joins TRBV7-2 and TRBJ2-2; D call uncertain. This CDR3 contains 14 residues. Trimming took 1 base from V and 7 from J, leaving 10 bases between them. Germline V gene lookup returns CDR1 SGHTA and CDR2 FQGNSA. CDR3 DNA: TGTGCCAGCAGCTTAGAGTCGGACGGCGGGGAGCTGTTTTTT. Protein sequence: CASSLESDGGELFF.

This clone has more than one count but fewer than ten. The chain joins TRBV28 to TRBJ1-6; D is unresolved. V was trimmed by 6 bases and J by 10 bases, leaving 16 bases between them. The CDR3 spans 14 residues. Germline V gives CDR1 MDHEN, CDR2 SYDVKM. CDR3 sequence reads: CASSLLRAGSPLHF. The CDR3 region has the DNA TGTGCCAGCAGCCTATTAAGGGCTGGGTCACCCCTCCACTTT.

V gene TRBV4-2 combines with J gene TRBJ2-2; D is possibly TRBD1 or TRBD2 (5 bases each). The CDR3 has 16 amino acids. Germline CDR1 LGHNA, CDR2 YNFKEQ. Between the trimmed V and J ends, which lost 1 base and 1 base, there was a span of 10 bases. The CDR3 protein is CASSQGGGMNTGELFF. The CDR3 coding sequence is TGTGCCAGCAGCCAAGGTGGGGGTATGAACACCGGGGAGCTGTTTTTT.